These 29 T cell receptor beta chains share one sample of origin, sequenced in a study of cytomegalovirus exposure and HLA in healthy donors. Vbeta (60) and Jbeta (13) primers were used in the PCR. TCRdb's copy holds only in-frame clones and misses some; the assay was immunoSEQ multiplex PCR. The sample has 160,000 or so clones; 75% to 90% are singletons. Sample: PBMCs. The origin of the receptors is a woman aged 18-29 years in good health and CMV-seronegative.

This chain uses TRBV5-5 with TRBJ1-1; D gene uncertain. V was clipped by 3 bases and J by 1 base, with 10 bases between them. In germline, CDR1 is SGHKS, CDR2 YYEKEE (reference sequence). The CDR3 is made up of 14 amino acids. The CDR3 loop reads CASSSLSGNTEAFF. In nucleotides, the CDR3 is TGTGCCAGCAGCTCCTTATCCGGGAACACTGAAGCTTTCTTT.

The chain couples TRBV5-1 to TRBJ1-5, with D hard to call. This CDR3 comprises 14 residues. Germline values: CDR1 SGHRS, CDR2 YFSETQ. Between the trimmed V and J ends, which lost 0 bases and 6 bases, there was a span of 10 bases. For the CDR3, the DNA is TGCGCCAGCAGCTTGGGCGGTGAAGGTCAGCCCCAGCATTTT. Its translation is CASSLGGEGQPQHF.

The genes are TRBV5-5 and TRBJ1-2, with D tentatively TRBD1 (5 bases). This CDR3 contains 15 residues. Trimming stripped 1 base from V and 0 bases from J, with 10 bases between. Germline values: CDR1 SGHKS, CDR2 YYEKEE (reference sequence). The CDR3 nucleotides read TGTGCCAGCAGCTTGCAGCCACAGGCTAACTATGGCTACACCTTC. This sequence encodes CASSLQPQANYGYTF.

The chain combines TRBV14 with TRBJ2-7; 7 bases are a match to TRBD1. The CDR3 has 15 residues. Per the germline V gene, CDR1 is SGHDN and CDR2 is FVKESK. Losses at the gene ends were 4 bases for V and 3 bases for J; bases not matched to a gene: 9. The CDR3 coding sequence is TGTGCCAGCAGCCGCGGACAGGCCCCGATCTACGAGCAGTACTTC. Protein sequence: CASSRGQAPIYEQYF.

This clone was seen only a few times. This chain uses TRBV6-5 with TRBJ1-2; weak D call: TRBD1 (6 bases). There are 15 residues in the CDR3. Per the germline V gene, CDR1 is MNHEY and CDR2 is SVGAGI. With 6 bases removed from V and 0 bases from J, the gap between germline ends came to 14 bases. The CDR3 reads CASRSTGISNYGYTF. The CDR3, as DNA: TGTGCCAGCAGGTCCACAGGGATCTCTAACTATGGCTACACCTTC.

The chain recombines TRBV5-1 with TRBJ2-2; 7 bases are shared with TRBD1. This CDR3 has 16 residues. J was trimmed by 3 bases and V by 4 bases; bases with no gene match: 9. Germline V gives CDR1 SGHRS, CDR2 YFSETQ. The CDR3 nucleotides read TGCGCCAGCAGCACCCCGACAGGGTTCGACACCGGGGAGCTGTTTTTT. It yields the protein CASSTPTGFDTGELFF. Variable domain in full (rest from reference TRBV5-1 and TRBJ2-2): KAGVTQTPRYLIKTRGQQVTLSCSPISGHRSVSWYQQTPGQGLQFLFEYFSETQRNKGNFPGRFSGRQFSNSRSEMNVSTLELGDSALYLCASSTPTGFDTGELFFGEGSRLTVL.

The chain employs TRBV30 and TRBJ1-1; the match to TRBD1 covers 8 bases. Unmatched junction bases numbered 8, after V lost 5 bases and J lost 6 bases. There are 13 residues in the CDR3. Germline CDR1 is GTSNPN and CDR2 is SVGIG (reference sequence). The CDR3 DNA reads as TGTGCCTGGCGTGGACAGGGCTTGGCTGAAGCTTTCTTT. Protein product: CAWRGQGLAEAFF.

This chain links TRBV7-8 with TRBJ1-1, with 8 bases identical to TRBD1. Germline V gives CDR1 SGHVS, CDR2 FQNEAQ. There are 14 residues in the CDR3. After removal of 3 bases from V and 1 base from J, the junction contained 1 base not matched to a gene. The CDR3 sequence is CASSFDRGNTEAFF. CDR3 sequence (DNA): TGTGCCAGCAGCTTCGACAGGGGGAACACTGAAGCTTTCTTT.

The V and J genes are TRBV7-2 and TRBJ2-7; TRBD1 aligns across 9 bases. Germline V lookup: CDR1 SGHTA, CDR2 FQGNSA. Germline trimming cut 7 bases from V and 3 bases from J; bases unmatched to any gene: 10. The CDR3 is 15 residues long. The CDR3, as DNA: TGTGCCAGCACCGAAACAGGGGGCTGGGGCTACGAGCAGTACTTC. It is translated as CASTETGGWGYEQYF.

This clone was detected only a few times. CDR3: CASSAQQGNTEAFF. The CDR3 nucleotides are TGTGCCAGCAGTGCTCAACAGGGGAACACTGAAGCTTTCTTT. The rearrangement links TRBV2 to TRBJ1-1; maybe TRBD1 (6 bases). Per the germline V gene, CDR1 is SNHLY and CDR2 is FYNNEI. The V gene lost 4 bases and the J gene lost 1 base, with 10 bases spanning the gap. The CDR3 runs 14 residues.

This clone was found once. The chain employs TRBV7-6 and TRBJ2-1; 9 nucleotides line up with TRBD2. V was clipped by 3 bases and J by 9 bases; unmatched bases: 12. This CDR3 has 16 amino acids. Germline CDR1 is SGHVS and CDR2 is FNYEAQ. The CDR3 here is CASSLGVERGAGEQFF. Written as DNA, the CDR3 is TGTGCCAGCAGCTTGGGGGTGGAGCGGGGGGCTGGTGAGCAGTTCTTC.

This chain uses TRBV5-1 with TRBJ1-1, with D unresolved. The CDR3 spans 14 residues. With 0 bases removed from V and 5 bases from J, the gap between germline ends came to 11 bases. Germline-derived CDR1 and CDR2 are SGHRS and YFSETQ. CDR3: CASSLGQAGTEAFF. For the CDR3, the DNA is TGCGCCAGCAGCTTGGGGCAGGCTGGTACTGAAGCTTTCTTT.

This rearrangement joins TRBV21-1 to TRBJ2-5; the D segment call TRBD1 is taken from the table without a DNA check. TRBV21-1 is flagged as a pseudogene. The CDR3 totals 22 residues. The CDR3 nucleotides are TGTGCCAGCAGCAAGCCTAAAGCCAAAGCCCGGGACAGGGGAACGAGGCAAGAGACCCAGTACTTC. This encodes CASSKPKAKARDRGTRQETQYF.

The CDR3 is CARPQGGNYGYTF. DNA for the CDR3: TGTGCCAGGCCCCAGGGTGGGAACTATGGCTACACCTTC. The rearrangement joins TRBV5-6 to TRBJ1-2; a weak D match, TRBD1 (5 bases). The CDR3 has 13 amino acids. CDR1 is SGHDT, CDR2 YYEEEE, per germline. V lost 8 bases and J 2 bases, leaving 13 bases between the germline ends.

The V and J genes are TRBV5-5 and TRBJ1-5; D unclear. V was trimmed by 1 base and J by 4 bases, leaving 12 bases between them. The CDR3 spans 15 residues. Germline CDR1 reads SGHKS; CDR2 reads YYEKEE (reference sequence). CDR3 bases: TGTGCCAGCAGCTTGAATGTTCCAGATAATCAGCCCCAGCATTTT. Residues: CASSLNVPDNQPQHF.

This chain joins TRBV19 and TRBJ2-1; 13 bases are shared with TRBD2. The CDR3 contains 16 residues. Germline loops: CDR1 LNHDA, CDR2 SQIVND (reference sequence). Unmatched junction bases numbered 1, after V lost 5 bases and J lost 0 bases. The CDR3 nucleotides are TGTGCCAGTAGTCGGACTAGCGGGGGCTCCTACAATGAGCAGTTCTTC. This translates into CASSRTSGGSYNEQFF. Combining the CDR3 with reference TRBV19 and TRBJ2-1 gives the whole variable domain DGGITQSPKYLFRKEGQNVTLSCEQNLNHDAMYWYRQDPGQGLRLIYYSQIVNDFQKGDIAEGYSVSREKKESFPLTVTSAQKNPTAFYLCASSRTSGGSYNEQFFGPGTRLTVL.

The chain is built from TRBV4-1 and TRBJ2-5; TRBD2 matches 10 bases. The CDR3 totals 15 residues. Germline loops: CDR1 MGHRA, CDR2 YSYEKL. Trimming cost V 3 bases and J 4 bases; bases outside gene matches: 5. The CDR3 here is CASSQRAGGPETQYF. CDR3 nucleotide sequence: TGCGCCAGCAGCCAGCGAGCGGGGGGGCCAGAGACCCAGTACTTC.

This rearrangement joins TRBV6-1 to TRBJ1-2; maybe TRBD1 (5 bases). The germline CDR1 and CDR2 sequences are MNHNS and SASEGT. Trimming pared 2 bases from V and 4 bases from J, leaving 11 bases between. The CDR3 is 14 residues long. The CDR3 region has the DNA TGTGCCAGCAGTGAACCGGGGGTCGGCTATGGCTACACCTTC. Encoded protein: CASSEPGVGYGYTF.

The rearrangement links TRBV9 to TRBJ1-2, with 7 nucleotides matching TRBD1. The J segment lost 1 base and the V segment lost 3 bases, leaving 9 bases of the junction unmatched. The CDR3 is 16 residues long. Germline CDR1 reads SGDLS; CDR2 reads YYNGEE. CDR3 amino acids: CASSASTGPGNYGYTF. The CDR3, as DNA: TGTGCCAGCAGCGCCTCGACAGGGCCAGGTAACTATGGCTACACCTTC.

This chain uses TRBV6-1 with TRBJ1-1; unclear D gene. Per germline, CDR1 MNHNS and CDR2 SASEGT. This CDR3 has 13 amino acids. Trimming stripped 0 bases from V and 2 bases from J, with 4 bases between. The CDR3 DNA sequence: TGTGCCAGCAGTGAAGCGACAAACACTGAAGCTTTCTTT. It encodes CASSEATNTEAFF.

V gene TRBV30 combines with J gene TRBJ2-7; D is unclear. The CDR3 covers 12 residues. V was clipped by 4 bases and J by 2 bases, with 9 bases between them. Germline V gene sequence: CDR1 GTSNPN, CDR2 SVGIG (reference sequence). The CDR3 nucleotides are TGTGCCTGGAACAGTAAGCCCTACGAGCAGTACTTC. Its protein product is CAWNSKPYEQYF.

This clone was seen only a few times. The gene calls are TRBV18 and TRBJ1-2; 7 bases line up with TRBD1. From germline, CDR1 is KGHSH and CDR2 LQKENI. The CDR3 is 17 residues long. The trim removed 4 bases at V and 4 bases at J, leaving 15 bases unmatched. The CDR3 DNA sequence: TGTGCCAGCTCACTCACCGAGCTGGACAGGACCCTCTATGGCTACACCTTC. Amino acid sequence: CASSLTELDRTLYGYTF.

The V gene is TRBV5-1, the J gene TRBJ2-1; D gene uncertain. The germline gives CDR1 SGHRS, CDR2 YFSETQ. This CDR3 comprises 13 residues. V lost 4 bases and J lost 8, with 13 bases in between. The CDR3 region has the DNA TGCGCCAGCAGCCCTTCTACTCTGGATGAGCAGTTCTTC. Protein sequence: CASSPSTLDEQFF.

DNA of the CDR3: TGTGCCAGCAGCTTGGCAGGTTCGACCACCGGGGAGCTGTTTTTT. Its translation: CASSLAGSTTGELFF. The V gene is TRBV7-9, the J gene TRBJ2-2, with D hard to call. V was cut by 3 bases and J by 4 bases, with 12 bases left in between. Germline V gene data show CDR1 as SEHNR and CDR2 as FQNEAQ (reference sequence). The CDR3 contains 15 residues.

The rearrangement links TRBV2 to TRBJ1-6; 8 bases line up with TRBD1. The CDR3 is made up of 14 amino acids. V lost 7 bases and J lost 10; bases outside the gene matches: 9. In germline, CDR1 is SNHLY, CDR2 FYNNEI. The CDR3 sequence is CASKVPRGQSPLHF. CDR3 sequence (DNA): TGTGCCAGCAAGGTTCCCAGGGGGCAATCACCCCTCCACTTT. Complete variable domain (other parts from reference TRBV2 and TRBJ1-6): EPEVTQTPSHQVTQMGQEVILRCVPISNHLYFYWYRQILGQKVEFLVSFYNNEISEKSEIFDDQFSVERPDGSNFTLKIRSTKLEDSAMYFCASKVPRGQSPLHFGNGTRLTVT.

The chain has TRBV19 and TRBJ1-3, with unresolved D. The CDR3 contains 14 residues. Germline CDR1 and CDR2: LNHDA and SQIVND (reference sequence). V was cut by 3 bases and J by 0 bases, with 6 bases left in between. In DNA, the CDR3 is TGTGCCAGTAGTATGGGAGGCTCTGGAAACACCATATATTTT. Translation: CASSMGGSGNTIYF.

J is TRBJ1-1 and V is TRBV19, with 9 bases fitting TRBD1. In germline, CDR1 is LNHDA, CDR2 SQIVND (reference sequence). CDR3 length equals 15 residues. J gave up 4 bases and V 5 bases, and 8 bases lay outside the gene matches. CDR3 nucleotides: TGTGCCAGTAGTGTCTTACAGGGGGCTGGCACTGAAGCTTTCTTT. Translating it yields CASSVLQGAGTEAFF.

The CDR3 reads CASRDSGRNYGYTF. The DNA for the CDR3 is TGTGCCAGCAGGGACAGTGGACGGAACTATGGCTACACCTTC. The chain uses TRBV6-5 and TRBJ1-2; a possible D gene is TRBD1 (6 bases). Trimming shortened V by 6 bases and J by 2 bases, and 13 bases separated the two germline ends. The CDR3 runs 14 residues. The germline CDR1 and CDR2 sequences are MNHEY and SVGAGI.

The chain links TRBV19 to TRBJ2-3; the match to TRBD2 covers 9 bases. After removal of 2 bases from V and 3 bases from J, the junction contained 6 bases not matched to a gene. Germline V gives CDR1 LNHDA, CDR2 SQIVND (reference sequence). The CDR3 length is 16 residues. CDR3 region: CASSIIAGAVTDTQYF. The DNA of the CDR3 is TGTGCCAGTAGTATAATAGCGGGGGCGGTTACAGATACGCAGTATTTT.